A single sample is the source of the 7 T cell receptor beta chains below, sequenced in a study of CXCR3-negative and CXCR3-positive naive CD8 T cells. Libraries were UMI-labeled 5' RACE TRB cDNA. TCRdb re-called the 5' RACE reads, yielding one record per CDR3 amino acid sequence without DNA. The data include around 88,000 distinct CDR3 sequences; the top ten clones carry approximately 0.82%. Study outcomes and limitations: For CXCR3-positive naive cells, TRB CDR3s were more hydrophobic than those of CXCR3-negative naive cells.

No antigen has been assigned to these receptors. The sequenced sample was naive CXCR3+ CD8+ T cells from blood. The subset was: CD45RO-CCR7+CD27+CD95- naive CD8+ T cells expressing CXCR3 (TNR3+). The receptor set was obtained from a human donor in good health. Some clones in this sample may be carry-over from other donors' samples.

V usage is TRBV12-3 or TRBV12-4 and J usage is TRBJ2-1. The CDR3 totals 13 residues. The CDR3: CASSWMAYNEQFF.

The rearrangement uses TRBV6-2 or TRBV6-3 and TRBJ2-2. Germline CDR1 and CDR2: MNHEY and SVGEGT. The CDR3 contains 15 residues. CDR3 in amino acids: CASESEQLNTGELFF.

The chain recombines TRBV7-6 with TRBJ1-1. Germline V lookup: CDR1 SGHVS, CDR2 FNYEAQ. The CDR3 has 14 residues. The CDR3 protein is CASSPPVRVTEAFF.

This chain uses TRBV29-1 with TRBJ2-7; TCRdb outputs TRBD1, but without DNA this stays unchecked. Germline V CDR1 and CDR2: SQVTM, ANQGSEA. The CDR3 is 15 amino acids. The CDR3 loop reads CSVETARDTSYEQYF.

The CDR3 sequence is CASSIGYNEQFF. The chain has TRBV19 and TRBJ2-1. The length of the CDR3 is 12 residues. The germline gives CDR1 LNHDA, CDR2 SQIVND (reference sequence). Full variable domain (missing parts from reference TRBV19 and TRBJ2-1): DGGITQSPKYLFRKEGQNVTLSCEQNLNHDAMYWYRQDPGQGLRLIYYSQIVNDFQKGDIAEGYSVSREKKESFPLTVTSAQKNPTAFYLCASSIGYNEQFFGPGTRLTVL.

The CDR3 region is CSAPVGPEAFF. The genes are TRBV29-1 and TRBJ1-1; checking the TCRdb D call of TRBD1 is not possible without DNA. The CDR3 is 11 residues long. The germline gives CDR1 SQVTM, CDR2 ANQGSEA.

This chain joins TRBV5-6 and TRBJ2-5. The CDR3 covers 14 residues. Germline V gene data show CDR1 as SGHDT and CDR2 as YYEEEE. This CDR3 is CASSLGLSQETQYF.